Following are 13 T cell receptor beta chains from one sample sequenced in a study of patients and donors after allogeneic stem cell transplantation. TCRdb re-called the RT-PCR reads with MiXCR, one entry per CDR3 protein. The data show approximately 61,000 distinct CDR3 sequences, less than 15% seen once. The specimen was blood, either unsorted or a sorted T cell fraction (not recorded which). All receptors come from a human donor who was either an allogeneic HSCT recipient or a stem cell or donor lymphocyte infusion donor (not recorded which). It is not recorded whose cells these are; they may come from a transplant donor.

Ten or more counts support this clonotype. This chain uses TRBV20-1 with TRBJ1-4; D ambiguous. This CDR3 has 14 amino acids. With 6 bases removed from V and 8 bases from J, the gap between germline ends came to 19 bases. Looked up from germline, CDR1 is DFQATT and CDR2 is SNEGSKA (reference sequence). The CDR3 DNA reads TGCAGTGCAACTACCCCAACGGAAGGAGAAAAACTGTTTTTT. It encodes CSATTPTEGEKLFF.

The chain combines TRBV12-3 or TRBV12-4 with TRBJ2-7; D may match TRBD1 or TRBD2 (5 bases each). The CDR3 sequence is 15 residues long. V was shortened by 5 bases and J by 0 bases, with 14 bases between the two germline ends. CDR3 amino acids: CASSPAGGASYEQYF. The CDR3 bases are TGTGCCAGCAGTCCAGCTGGGGGAGCCTCCTACGAGCAGTACTTC.

This clonotype was picked up many times. The V and J genes are TRBV12-3 or TRBV12-4 and TRBJ1-5; D gene ambiguous. Between the trimmed V and J ends, which lost 3 bases and 6 bases, there was a span of 12 bases. The CDR3 loop spans 14 amino acids. DNA for the CDR3: TGTGCCAGCAGTTTGGAGGCATTGGGTCAGCCCCAGCATTTT. This gives the protein CASSLEALGQPQHF.

This clonotype was picked up a small number of times. The chain's CDR3 is CASSLSTTGNQPQHF. CDR3 DNA: TGTGCCAGCAGTTTATCGACGACGGGCAATCAGCCCCAGCATTTT. The V and J genes are TRBV27 and TRBJ1-5; D remains ambiguous. Germline V gives CDR1 MNHEY, CDR2 SMNVEV (reference sequence). V was trimmed by 0 bases and J by 2 bases, leaving 8 bases between them. The CDR3 is made up of 15 amino acids.

The count of this clonotype is one. The chain joins TRBV18 to TRBJ2-7; D is uncertain. V gave up 6 bases and J gave up 5 bases, with 17 bases separating them. CDR1 is KGHSH and CDR2 is LQKENI in the germline V gene. The CDR3 covers 14 residues. DNA of the CDR3: TGTGCCAGCTCGACCCCCCCAAGGCTCCACGAGCAGTACTTC. It yields the protein CASSTPPRLHEQYF. Full variable domain (outside the CDR3, taken from reference TRBV18 and TRBJ2-7): NAGVMQNPRHLVRRRGQEARLRCSPMKGHSHVYWYRQLPEEGLKFMVYLQKENIIDESGMPKERFSAEFPKEGPSILRIQQVVRGDSAAYFCASSTPPRLHEQYFGPGTRLTVT.

This clonotype was detected ten times or more. The chain recombines TRBV24-1 with TRBJ1-2; 7 bases line up with TRBD1. Unmatched junction bases numbered 7, after V lost 2 bases and J lost 2 bases. Per the germline V gene, CDR1 is KGHDR and CDR2 is SFDVKD. This CDR3 has 16 residues. CDR3 residues: CATSDSNRQGNYGYTF. The DNA of the CDR3 is TGTGCCACCAGTGATTCCAACCGACAGGGAAACTATGGCTACACCTTC.

In DNA, the CDR3 is TGTGCCAGCAGCGAGGATGGAAACAGTATTTCTGGGGCCAACGTCCTGACTTTC. It is translated as CASSEDGNSISGANVLTF. The gene calls are TRBV7-8 and TRBJ2-6; no firm D call. The CDR3 is made up of 18 amino acids. Trimming pared 5 bases from V and 1 base from J, leaving 18 bases between. Germline-derived CDR1 and CDR2 are SGHVS and FQNEAQ.

The rearrangement links TRBV19 to TRBJ2-5; 9 nucleotides match TRBD2. CDR3 length: 18 amino acids. Trimming removed 3 bases from V and 5 bases from J; junction bases left unmatched: 16. Germline V gene lookup returns CDR1 LNHDA and CDR2 SQIVND (reference sequence). The CDR3 sequence: CASSILGTSGLPRETQYF. CDR3 DNA: TGTGCCAGTAGTATTTTGGGAACTAGCGGGCTTCCAAGGGAGACCCAGTACTTC.

A few counts support this clonotype. The gene calls are TRBV27 and TRBJ2-1, with 8 bases identical to TRBD1. The CDR3 has 15 amino acids. V lost 3 bases, J lost 6 bases, and 7 bases stayed unmatched. Germline CDR1 and CDR2: MNHEY and SMNVEV (reference sequence). CDR3 sequence: CASSFRQGAVNEQFF. The DNA of the CDR3 is TGTGCCAGCAGTTTTAGGCAGGGGGCGGTCAATGAGCAGTTCTTC.

This clonotype was observed a handful of times. The chain joins TRBV28 to TRBJ1-6; D not certain. V lost 2 bases and J 7 bases, leaving 3 bases between the germline ends. This CDR3 is built from 12 residues. CDR1 and CDR2 (germline): MDHEN, SYDVKM. CDR3 amino acids: CASSLRNSPLHF. As DNA, the CDR3 is TGTGCCAGCAGTTTAAGGAATTCACCCCTCCACTTT.

For this clonotype: One junction end does not reproduce the germline sequence, and a read error may be involved. The rearrangement links TRBV5-1 to TRBJ2-1, with TRBD2 matching over 10 bases. The length of the CDR3 is 14 residues. CDR1 is SGHRS, CDR2 YFSETQ, per germline. CDR3 sequence reads: CAGSLGLAGDEQFF. For the CDR3, the DNA is TGCGCCGGCAGCTTGGGGCTAGCGGGAGACGAGCAGTTCTTC.

This clonotype was seen at least ten times. The V call is TRBV5-4, the J call TRBJ1-1; D ambiguous. Germline values: CDR1 SGHNT, CDR2 YYREEE (reference sequence). There are 15 residues in the CDR3. V lost 0 bases to trimming and J lost 1 base, with 10 bases between them. DNA of the CDR3: TGTGCCAGCAGCTTGGGAAGATCGGGGAACACTGAAGCTTTCTTT. Its translation: CASSLGRSGNTEAFF.

This chain uses TRBV5-1 with TRBJ2-1; TRBD2 matches 14 bases. Germline V lookup: CDR1 SGHRS, CDR2 YFSETQ. Trimming removed 4 bases from V and 2 bases from J; junction bases left unmatched: 5. This CDR3 region has 17 residues. The CDR3 loop is CASSPGTSGSAYNEQFF. The DNA of the CDR3 is TGCGCCAGCAGCCCGGGGACTAGCGGGAGTGCCTACAATGAGCAGTTCTTC.